This TCR beta chain was identified in a study of T cells in Graves' hyperthyroidism and ophthalmopathy. Template material for amplifying TCR beta CDR3 regions consisted of RNA transcripts. RT-PCR in the first round (using the HTBI primer set) targeted the TCR CDR3. TCRdb passed the multiplex PCR reads through MiXCR, listing each CDR3 protein once. Among about 550,000 distinct CDR3 sequences listed, around 21% were seen once. In germline, CDR1 is MDHEN, CDR2 SYDVKM. This CDR3 is 14 amino acids long. Trimming removed 3 bases from V and 4 bases from J, with 12 bases in between. General observations from the study: Model predictions of ophthalmopathy came a median approximately 6.5 months before onset. Blood also contained most expanded thyroid clonotypes above 0.001.

Uncontrolled infection, other autoimmune disease, pregnancy or lactation excluded patients. Orbital computed tomography and thyroid ultrasound, together with serum TRAb and thyroxine and clinical symptoms, were used for diagnoses. The table lists this clonotype with many counts. Its antigen remains unidentified. The sequence derives from a man between 18 and 35 years old with Graves' hyperthyroidism. This chain uses TRBV28 with TRBJ1-1; D possibly corresponds to TRBD1 (5 bases). The sequenced sample was blood. The DNA of the CDR3 is TGTGCCAGCAGTTTGGGGGGGGTGGGCACTGAAGCTTTCTTT. Protein: CASSLGGVGTEAFF.